The T cell receptor (beta chain) under discussion was sequenced for a study of blood T cell repertoires in COVID-19. Sequencing was performed with immunoSEQ multiplex PCR; in TCRdb, only in-frame clones are kept and a portion is missing. The sample records some 220,000 clones, roughly nine tenths being singletons. In germline, CDR1 is MNHEY, CDR2 SMNVEV (reference sequence). The CDR3 consists of 15 residues. V shed 3 bases and J shed 2 bases, with 13 bases lying between them. Sample: PBMCs or T cells enriched from blood (not recorded which). This sequence joins TRBV27 and TRBJ1-2; TRBD1 is a possible D gene (5 bases). The receptor was derived from a woman aged 18-29 years in a cohort exposed to, infected with or recovered from COVID-19 (not recorded which). The CDR3 loop reads CASSFKPGQNYGYTF. CDR3 nucleotides: TGTGCCAGCAGTTTCAAACCTGGACAAAACTATGGCTACACCTTC.